Following are 18 T cell receptor beta chains from one sample sequenced in a study of blood T cell repertoires in COVID-19. TCRdb's copy holds only in-frame clones and misses some; the assay was immunoSEQ multiplex PCR. The profile shows 45,000 to 65,000 clones, approximately 83% of them singletons. The specimen was peripheral blood. These receptors originate from a man aged 35 to 55 with acute or convalescent COVID-19.

V usage is TRBV5-1 and J usage is TRBJ2-1; TRBD1 agrees at 10 bases. Looked up from germline, CDR1 is SGHRS and CDR2 is YFSETQ. V lost 4 bases and J lost 10; bases outside the gene matches: 8. The CDR3 loop spans 14 amino acids. The CDR3 spells CASSRGQGLEEQFF. The CDR3 DNA is TGCGCCAGCAGCCGGGGACAGGGGTTAGAAGAGCAGTTCTTC.

This clone was detected only a few times. The chain is built from TRBV7-8 and TRBJ2-5, with D hard to call. The CDR3 contains 15 residues. Germline-derived CDR1 and CDR2 are SGHVS and FQNEAQ. V lost 5 bases and J 5 bases, leaving 18 bases between the germline ends. The CDR3 loop reads CASSRVLWMRETQYF. CDR3 sequence (DNA): TGTGCCAGCAGCCGAGTTCTCTGGATGAGGGAGACCCAGTACTTC.

The sample holds one count of this clone. This chain uses TRBV7-6 with TRBJ1-5; maybe TRBD1 (6 bases). V lost 5 bases and J 4 bases, leaving 18 bases between the germline ends. The CDR3 is made up of 16 amino acids. Germline V gives CDR1 SGHVS, CDR2 FNYEAQ. CDR3 bases: TGTGCCAGCAGCCCCAGGGAAACAGGGTATAATCAGCCCCAGCATTTT. As protein: CASSPRETGYNQPQHF.

This chain uses TRBV5-4 with TRBJ1-6, with D hard to call. Germline loops: CDR1 SGHNT, CDR2 YYREEE (reference sequence). CDR3 length: 15 residues. The V end lost 4 bases, the J end lost 7 bases, and 15 bases lay between the germline ends. The CDR3 region has the DNA TGTGCCAGCAGCCCCTTGGAGGGCGCCAATTCACCCCTCCACTTT. This sequence encodes CASSPLEGANSPLHF.

This clone was recorded once. CDR3 sequence: CAWRERYEQYF. The CDR3 DNA is TGTGCCTGGCGGGAGCGGTACGAGCAGTACTTC. The J gene is TRBJ2-7, the V gene TRBV30, with a tentative D call TRBD2 (6 bases). The CDR3 is 11 amino acids. Deletions cut 5 bases from V and 4 bases from J, with 9 bases between. CDR1 GTSNPN and CDR2 SVGIG come from the germline V gene (reference sequence).

This clone occurred a few times. The chain is built from TRBV3-1 (or the pseudogene TRBV3-2) and TRBJ2-7, with 7 bases lining up with TRBD1. From germline, CDR1 is LGHDT and CDR2 YNNKEL (reference sequence). Germline trimming cut 1 base from V and 1 base from J; bases unmatched to any gene: 4. The CDR3 extends over 15 amino acids. The CDR3 loop is CASSQAMTGSYEQYF. CDR3 bases: TGTGCCAGCAGCCAAGCGATGACAGGGTCCTACGAGCAGTACTTC.

V gene TRBV3-1 (or the pseudogene TRBV3-2) combines with J gene TRBJ1-6; D might be TRBD1 (6 bases). Trimming stripped 1 base from V and 2 bases from J, with 15 bases between. CDR3 length: 18 amino acids. Germline V gene lookup returns CDR1 LGHDT and CDR2 YNNKEL (reference sequence). The CDR3 nucleotides read TGTGCCAGCAGCCAAGGGGGAGTAGGGGGAACCTATAATTCACCCCTCCACTTT. Translating it yields CASSQGGVGGTYNSPLHF.

This clone was seen a handful of times. The rearrangement joins TRBV2 to TRBJ1-1, with TRBD1 identical over 7 bases. The germline gives CDR1 SNHLY, CDR2 FYNNEI. Trimming cost V 4 bases and J 5 bases; bases outside gene matches: 10. The CDR3 consists of 15 residues. The CDR3 nucleotides read TGTGCCAGCAGTGGACAGGGACGGGGTGGAACTGAAGCTTTCTTT. This encodes CASSGQGRGGTEAFF. The whole variable domain, remainder taken from reference TRBV2 and TRBJ1-1, is EPEVTQTPSHQVTQMGQEVILRCVPISNHLYFYWYRQILGQKVEFLVSFYNNEISEKSEIFDDQFSVERPDGSNFTLKIRSTKLEDSAMYFCASSGQGRGGTEAFFGQGTRLTVV.

V is TRBV19 and J is TRBJ1-3, with D tentatively TRBD1 (6 bases). Germline V gene lookup returns CDR1 LNHDA and CDR2 SQIVND (reference sequence). This CDR3 comprises 15 residues. Trimming left V 5 bases short and J 0 bases short, with 11 bases between. The CDR3 DNA is TGTGCCAGTAGTCCCGACAGGTTCTCTGGAAACACCATATATTTT. As protein: CASSPDRFSGNTIYF.

The rearrangement uses TRBV7-9 and TRBJ1-2; D remains unclear. Trimming removed 1 base at V and 4 bases at J, with 13 bases between. Germline CDR1 SEHNR, CDR2 FQNEAQ (reference sequence). CDR3 size: 15 residues. This CDR3 reads CASSLGYNSGYGYTF. The CDR3 nucleotides are TGTGCCAGCAGCTTAGGATATAACAGCGGCTATGGCTACACCTTC.

This chain uses TRBV10-1 with TRBJ2-4; TRBD2 might be the D (7 bases). V lost 6 bases and J lost 6, with 12 bases in between. Germline loops: CDR1 WNHNN, CDR2 SYGVQD (reference sequence). CDR3 length: 13 residues. The CDR3 protein is CASSDGGRNIQYF. CDR3 coding DNA: TGCGCCAGCAGCGACGGGGGGCGAAACATTCAGTACTTC.

V and J are TRBV4-1 and TRBJ1-2; D ambiguous. Germline lookup yields CDR1 MGHRA and CDR2 YSYEKL. Trimming shortened V by 6 bases and J by 6 bases, and 14 bases separated the two germline ends. There are 13 residues in the CDR3. The CDR3 DNA reads TGCGCCAGCAGTCCCACCGACGAGGATGGCTACACCTTC. The encoded protein is CASSPTDEDGYTF.

This clone was seen only once. The rearrangement links TRBV30 to TRBJ2-6; tentative D call: TRBD1 (6 bases). V lost 4 bases and J lost 0, with 16 bases in between. Germline V gene lookup returns CDR1 GTSNPN and CDR2 SVGIG (reference sequence). The CDR3 runs 17 residues. CDR3 bases: TGTGCCTGGAAAGGGGGTGTCTTGCCCTCTGGGGCCAACGTCCTGACTTTC. Translating gives CAWKGGVLPSGANVLTF.

This chain connects TRBV20-1 to TRBJ1-6; no definite D call. CDR1 and CDR2 (germline): DFQATT, SNEGSKA (reference sequence). V lost 7 bases, J lost 8 bases, and 9 bases lay in between. This CDR3 is built from 11 residues. CDR3 DNA: TGCAGTGGTTACAGTGATTCACCCCTCCACTTT. This sequence encodes CSGYSDSPLHF.

The CDR3 DNA sequence: TGTGCCAGTAGACCAAGGTTGGGCGAGACCCAGTACTTC. It yields the protein CASRPRLGETQYF. The gene calls are TRBV19 and TRBJ2-5; D is unresolved. The CDR3 is made up of 13 amino acids. Germline V gives CDR1 LNHDA, CDR2 SQIVND (reference sequence). V lost 6 bases to trimming and J lost 5 bases, with 13 bases between them.

This chain links TRBV2 with TRBJ2-5, with 7 bases matching TRBD1. The germline gives CDR1 SNHLY, CDR2 FYNNEI. This CDR3 is built from 15 residues. V lost 7 bases to trimming and J lost 2 bases; unmatched junction nucleotides: 10. The CDR3 DNA is TGTGCCAGCAAGGTTGGGACAGTCGGGCAAGAGACCCAGTACTTC. It translates to CASKVGTVGQETQYF.

The genes are TRBV6-5 and TRBJ1-2; 8 positions agree with TRBD1. The junction had 5 bases not matched to a gene; V was cut back by 7 bases and J by 4 bases. CDR3 size: 13 residues. Germline V gives CDR1 MNHEY, CDR2 SVGAGI. CDR3 sequence: CASTHDRGYGYTF. The CDR3, as DNA: TGTGCCAGCACGCACGACAGGGGCTATGGCTACACCTTC.

The chain is built from TRBV10-1 and TRBJ2-2; D is uncertain. The V and J ends lost 1 base and 6 bases respectively, with 9 bases between them. The CDR3 has 14 residues. Per the germline V gene, CDR1 is WNHNN and CDR2 is SYGVQD (reference sequence). This CDR3 is CASSEFLSPGELFF. CDR3 coding DNA: TGCGCCAGCAGTGAGTTTCTATCCCCCGGGGAGCTGTTTTTT.